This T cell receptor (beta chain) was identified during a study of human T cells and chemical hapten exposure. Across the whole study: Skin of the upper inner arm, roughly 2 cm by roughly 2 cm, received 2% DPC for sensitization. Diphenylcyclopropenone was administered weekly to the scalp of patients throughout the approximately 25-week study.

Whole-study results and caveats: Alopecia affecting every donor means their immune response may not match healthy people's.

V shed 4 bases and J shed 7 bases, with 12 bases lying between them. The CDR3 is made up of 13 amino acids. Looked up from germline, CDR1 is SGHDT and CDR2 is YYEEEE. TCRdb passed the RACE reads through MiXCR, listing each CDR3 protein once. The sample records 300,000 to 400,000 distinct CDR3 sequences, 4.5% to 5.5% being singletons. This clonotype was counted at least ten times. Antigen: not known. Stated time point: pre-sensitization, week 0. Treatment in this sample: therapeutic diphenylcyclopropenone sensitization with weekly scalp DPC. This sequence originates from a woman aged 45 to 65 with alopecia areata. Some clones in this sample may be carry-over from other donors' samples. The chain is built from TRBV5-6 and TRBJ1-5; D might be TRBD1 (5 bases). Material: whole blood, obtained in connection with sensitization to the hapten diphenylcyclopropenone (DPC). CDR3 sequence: CASSMGDQQPQHF. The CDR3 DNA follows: TGTGCCAGCAGCATGGGGGATCAACAGCCCCAGCATTTT.